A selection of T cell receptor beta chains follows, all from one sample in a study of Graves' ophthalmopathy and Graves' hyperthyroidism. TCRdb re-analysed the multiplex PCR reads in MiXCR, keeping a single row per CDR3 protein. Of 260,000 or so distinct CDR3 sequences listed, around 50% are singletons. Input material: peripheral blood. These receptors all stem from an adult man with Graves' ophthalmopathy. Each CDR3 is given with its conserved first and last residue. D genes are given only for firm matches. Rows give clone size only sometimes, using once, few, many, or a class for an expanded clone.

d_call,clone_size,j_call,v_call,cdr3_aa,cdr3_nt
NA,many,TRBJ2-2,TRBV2,CASKGQFTNTGELFF,TGTGCCAGCAAGGGTCAATTCACGAACACCGGGGAGCTGTTTTTT
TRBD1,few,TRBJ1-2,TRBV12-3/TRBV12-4,CASSISWTGGEGYTF,TGTGCCAGCAGTATATCTTGGACAGGGGGCGAGGGCTACACCTTC
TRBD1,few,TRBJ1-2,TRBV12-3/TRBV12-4,CASSSFSGGGYTF,TGTGCCAGCAGTTCCTTCTCAGGGGGCGGCTACACCTTC
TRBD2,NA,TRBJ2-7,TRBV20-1,CSARPHGTSSYEQYF,TGCAGTGCTAGGCCTCACGGGACTAGCTCTTACGAGCAGTACTTC
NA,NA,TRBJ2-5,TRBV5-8,CASSRIMTVQETQYF,TGTGCCAGCAGCCGAATCATGACAGTCCAAGAGACCCAGTACTTC
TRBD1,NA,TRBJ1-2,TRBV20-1,CSVHGQGVLDGYTF,TGCAGTGTCCATGGACAGGGAGTGTTGGATGGCTACACCTTC
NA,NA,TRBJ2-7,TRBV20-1,CSARDPIAVAYEQYF,TGCAGTGCTAGAGATCCAATAGCGGTCGCCTACGAGCAGTACTTC
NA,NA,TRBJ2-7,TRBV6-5,CASSYLRTAAGEQYF,TGTGCCAGCAGTTACCTCAGGACGGCGGCGGGGGAGCAGTACTTC
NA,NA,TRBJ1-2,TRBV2,CASSTGGGAAANYGYTF,TGTGCCAGCAGCACCGGGGGGGGGGCGGCCGCTAACTATGGCTACACCTTC
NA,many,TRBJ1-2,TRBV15,CATSRDAFNYGYTF,TGTGCCACCAGCAGAGACGCGTTTAACTATGGCTACACCTTC
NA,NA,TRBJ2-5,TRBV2,CASSFDGQQETQYF,TGTGCCAGCAGTTTCGATGGACAGCAAGAGACCCAGTACTTC
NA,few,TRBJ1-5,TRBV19,CASSVRTDLNQPQHF,TGTGCCAGTAGCGTTCGGACAGACCTCAATCAGCCCCAGCATTTT
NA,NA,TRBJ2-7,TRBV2,CASSADSYSYEQYF,TGTGCCAGCAGTGCGGACAGCTACTCCTACGAGCAGTACTTC
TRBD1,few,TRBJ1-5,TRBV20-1,CSARARDRGRQPQHF,TGCAGTGCTAGAGCCCGGGACAGGGGAAGGCAGCCCCAGCATTTT
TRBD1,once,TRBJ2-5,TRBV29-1,CSFRRTGRTETQYF,TGCAGCTTCAGAAGGACAGGGCGGACGGAGACCCAGTACTTC
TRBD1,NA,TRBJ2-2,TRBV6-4,CASTPGQGHTGELFF,TGTGCCAGCACCCCGGGACAGGGGCACACCGGGGAGCTGTTTTTT
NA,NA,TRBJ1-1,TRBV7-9,CASSPPPSGKNTEAFF,TGTGCCAGCAGCCCCCCCCCCTCCGGGAAGAACACTGAAGCTTTCTTT
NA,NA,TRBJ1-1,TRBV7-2,CASTLGVRATEAFF,TGTGCCAGCACCCTCGGGGTACGGGCCACTGAAGCTTTCTTT
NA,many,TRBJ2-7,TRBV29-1,CSVEIGTHYEQYF,TGCAGCGTTGAAATCGGGACACACTACGAGCAGTACTTC
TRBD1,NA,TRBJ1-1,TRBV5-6,CASSLPTGSVDTEAFF,TGTGCCAGCAGCCTACCGACAGGGAGTGTGGACACTGAAGCTTTCTTT
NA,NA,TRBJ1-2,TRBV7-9,CASSSQTARGGYFYGYTF,TGTGCCAGCAGCTCTCAGACAGCAAGAGGGGGGTATTTCTATGGCTACACCTTC
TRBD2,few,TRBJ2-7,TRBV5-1,CASSSGLAAYEQYF,TGCGCCAGCAGCTCCGGACTAGCGGCCTACGAGCAGTACTTC
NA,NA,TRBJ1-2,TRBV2,CASSLNKGYTF,TGTGCCAGCAGTCTCAATAAGGGCTACACCTTC
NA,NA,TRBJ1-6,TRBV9,CASSVGGGGNSPLHF,TGTGCCAGCAGCGTAGGCGGTGGCGGCAATTCACCCCTCCACTTT
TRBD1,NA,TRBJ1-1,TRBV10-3,CAISRDRSSTEAFF,TGTGCCATCAGCCGGGACAGGTCGAGCACTGAAGCTTTCTTT
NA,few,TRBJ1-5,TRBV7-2,CASSFFPGARQPQHF,TGTGCCAGCAGCTTTTTTCCAGGGGCAAGGCAGCCCCAGCATTTT
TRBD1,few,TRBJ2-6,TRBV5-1,CASSSQGGAGANVLTF,TGCGCCAGCAGCTCACAGGGGGGAGCTGGGGCCAACGTCCTGACTTTC
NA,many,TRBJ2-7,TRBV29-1,CSVGDRYEQYF,TGCAGCGTTGGAGACAGATACGAGCAGTACTTC
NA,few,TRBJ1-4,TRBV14,CASSRSTNEKLFF,TGTGCCAGCAGCCGGAGCACTAATGAAAAACTGTTTTTT
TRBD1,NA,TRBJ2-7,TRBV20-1,CSARRPQGASVYEQYF,TGCAGTGCTAGGAGACCTCAGGGGGCCTCCGTCTACGAGCAGTACTTC
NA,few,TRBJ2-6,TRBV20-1,CSASGGAGANVLTF,TGCAGTGCCTCGGGCGGGGCTGGGGCCAACGTCCTGACTTTC
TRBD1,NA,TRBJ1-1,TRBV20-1,CSASDRTGGTEAFF,TGCAGTGCTAGTGACAGGACAGGGGGCACTGAAGCTTTCTTT
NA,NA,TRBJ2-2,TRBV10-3,CASSSHSTGELFF,TGTGCCAGCAGTTCCCACTCCACCGGGGAGCTGTTTTTT
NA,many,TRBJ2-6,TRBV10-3,CATLEAGANVLTF,TGTGCCACCCTGGAAGCTGGGGCCAACGTCCTGACTTTC
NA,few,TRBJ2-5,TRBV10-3,CATSQGRETQYF,TGTGCCACCAGCCAGGGGAGAGAGACCCAGTACTTC
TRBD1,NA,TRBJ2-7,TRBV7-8,CASSLLGQPYEQYF,TGTGCCAGCAGCTTATTGGGACAGCCCTACGAGCAGTACTTC
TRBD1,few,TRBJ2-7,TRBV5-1,CASSTRDRAYEQYF,TGCGCCAGCAGCACCCGGGACAGGGCATACGAGCAGTACTTC
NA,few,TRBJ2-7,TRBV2,CATSQEQGIEQYF,TGTGCCACCTCCCAAGAACAGGGTATCGAGCAGTACTTC
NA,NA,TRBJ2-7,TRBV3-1,CASSSLGMREQYF,TGTGCCAGCAGCTCCCTTGGCATGAGGGAGCAGTACTTC
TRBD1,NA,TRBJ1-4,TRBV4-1,CASSQDGQEAEKLFF,TGCGCCAGCAGCCAGGACGGACAGGAAGCCGAAAAACTGTTTTTT